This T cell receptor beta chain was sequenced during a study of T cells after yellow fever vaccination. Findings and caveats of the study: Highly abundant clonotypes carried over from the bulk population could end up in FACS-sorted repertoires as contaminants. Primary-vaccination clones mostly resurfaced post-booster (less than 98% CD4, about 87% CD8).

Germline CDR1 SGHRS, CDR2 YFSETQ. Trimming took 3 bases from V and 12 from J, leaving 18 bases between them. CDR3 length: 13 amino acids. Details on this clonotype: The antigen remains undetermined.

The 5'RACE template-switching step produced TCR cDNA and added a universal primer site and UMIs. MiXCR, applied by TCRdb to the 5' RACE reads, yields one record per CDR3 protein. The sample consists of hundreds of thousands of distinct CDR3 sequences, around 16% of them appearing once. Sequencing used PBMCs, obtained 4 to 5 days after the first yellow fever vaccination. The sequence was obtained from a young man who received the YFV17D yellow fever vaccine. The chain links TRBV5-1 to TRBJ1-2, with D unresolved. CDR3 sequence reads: CASSSAPDLLDTF. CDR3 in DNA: TGCGCCAGCAGCTCAGCCCCGGACCTTCTCGACACCTTC.